The 2 T cell receptor beta chains in this list originate from one sample, sequenced in a study of shared clonotypes between healthy human individuals. Libraries were prepared by immunoSEQ multiplex PCR; TCRdb keeps only in-frame clonotypes and omits some of them. The sample holds around 1.6 million clones; around 98% are singletons and the top ten take 0.4% to 0.55%. Material for sequencing was naive CD4+ T cells sorted from blood. Subset in this sample: CD45RA+ positively selected. The source of these receptors is a man younger than 45 in good health.

The CDR3: CASASGLAGIHEQYF. Written as DNA, the CDR3 is TGTGCCAGCGCCTCGGGGCTAGCGGGTATCCACGAGCAGTACTTC. This sequence joins TRBV7-2 and TRBJ2-7, with 8 bases fitting TRBD2. J was trimmed by 5 bases and V by 8 bases; bases with no gene match: 14. Germline V lookup: CDR1 SGHTA, CDR2 FQGNSA. The CDR3 length is 15 residues. Together with reference TRBV7-2 and TRBJ2-7, the CDR3 gives the full variable domain: GAGVSQSPSNKVTEKGKDVELRCDPISGHTALYWYRQSLGQGLEFLIYFQGNSAPDKSGLPSDRFSAERTGGSVSTLTIQRTQQEDSAVYLCASASGLAGIHEQYFGPGTRLTVT.

The V call is TRBV5-6, the J call TRBJ2-7; 10 nucleotides agree with TRBD2. Germline CDR1 SGHDT, CDR2 YYEEEE. The CDR3 sequence is 16 residues long. Trimming removed 3 bases from V and 3 bases from J; junction bases left unmatched: 9. The CDR3 reads CASSWLAGDFYYEQYF. The CDR3 coding sequence is TGTGCCAGCAGCTGGCTAGCGGGAGATTTTTACTACGAGCAGTACTTC.